The T cell receptor (beta chain) under discussion was sequenced for a study of PD-L1 blockade in urothelial cancer. Study-level background: Patients with male sex and bladder-origin urothelial cancer accounted for about nine tenths of the roughly 29 enrolled.

TCRdb's table, derived via immunoSEQ multiplex PCR, lists solely in-frame clones and lacks some. The sample has 40,000 to 45,000 clones; about four fifths are singletons. The clonotype comes from a man aged 70 or older with urothelial cancer. The specimen was PBMCs, collected around atezolizumab (anti-PD-L1) treatment.

Written as DNA, the CDR3 is TGTGCCAGCAGCTTAGGGCAGGACTACGAGCAGTACTTC. Amino acid sequence: CASSLGQDYEQYF. The chain couples TRBV11-3 to TRBJ2-7; D unresolved. Trimming shortened V by 1 base and J by 3 bases, and 7 bases separated the two germline ends. This CDR3 is 13 amino acids long. Germline V gene data show CDR1 as SGHNT and CDR2 as YENEEA.